This T cell receptor beta chain emerged from a study of T cell responses to AZD1222 COVID-19 vaccine. The study pooled second doses at about 4 or about 12 weeks. Study-wide points: With two AZD1222 doses given, Spike-specific TCR breadth and depth both rose.

Data came from immunoSEQ multiplex PCR; TCRdb stores just in-frame clones and leaves some out. The sample carries approximately 140,000 clones, more than 85% recorded once. The CDR3 sequence is 14 residues long. Trimming shortened V by 6 bases and J by 3 bases, and 12 bases separated the two germline ends. Germline V lookup: CDR1 MNHEY, CDR2 SVGAGI. A word on this clone: Its antigen is not known.

The sequenced sample was peripheral blood, obtained 28 days after the second AZD1222 dose. The sequence was obtained from an adult who received the AZD1222 COVID-19 vaccine. The rearrangement joins TRBV6-5 to TRBJ1-3, with D tentatively TRBD1 (5 bases). The CDR3 spells CASSPWDGGNTIYF. For the CDR3, the DNA is TGTGCCAGCAGCCCCTGGGACGGTGGAAACACCATATATTTT.